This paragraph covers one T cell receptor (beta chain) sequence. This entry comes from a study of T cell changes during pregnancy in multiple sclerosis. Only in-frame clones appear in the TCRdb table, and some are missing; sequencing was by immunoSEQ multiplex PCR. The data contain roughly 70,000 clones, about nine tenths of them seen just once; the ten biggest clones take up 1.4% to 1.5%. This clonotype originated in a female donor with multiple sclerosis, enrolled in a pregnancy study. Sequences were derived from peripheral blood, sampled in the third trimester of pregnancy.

The CDR3, as DNA: TGTGCCAGCAGCTTCGGTAGCGGGAGCTCCTACGAGCAGTACTTC. Amino acid sequence: CASSFGSGSSYEQYF. The V call is TRBV11-2, the J call TRBJ2-7; 9 nucleotides align to TRBD2. J gave up 0 bases and V 3 bases, and 3 bases lay outside the gene matches. CDR1 is SGHAT, CDR2 FQNNGV, per germline. The CDR3 is 15 residues long.